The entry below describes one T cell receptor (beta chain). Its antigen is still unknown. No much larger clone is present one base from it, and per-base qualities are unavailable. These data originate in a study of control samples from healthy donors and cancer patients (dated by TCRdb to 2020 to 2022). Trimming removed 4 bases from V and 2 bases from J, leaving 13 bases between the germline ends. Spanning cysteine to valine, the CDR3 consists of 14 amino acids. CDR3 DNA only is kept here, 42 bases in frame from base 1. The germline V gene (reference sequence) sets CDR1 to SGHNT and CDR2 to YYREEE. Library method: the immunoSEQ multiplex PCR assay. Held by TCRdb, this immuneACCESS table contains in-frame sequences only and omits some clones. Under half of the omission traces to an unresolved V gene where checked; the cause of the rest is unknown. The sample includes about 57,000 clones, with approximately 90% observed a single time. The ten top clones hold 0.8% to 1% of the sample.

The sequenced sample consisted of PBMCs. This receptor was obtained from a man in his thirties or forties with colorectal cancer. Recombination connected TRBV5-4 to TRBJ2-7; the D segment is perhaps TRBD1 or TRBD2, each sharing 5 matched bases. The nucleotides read TGTGCCAGCAGCCAAGGGACGCCGCCCTACGAGCAGTACGTC. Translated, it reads CASSQGTPPYEQYV.